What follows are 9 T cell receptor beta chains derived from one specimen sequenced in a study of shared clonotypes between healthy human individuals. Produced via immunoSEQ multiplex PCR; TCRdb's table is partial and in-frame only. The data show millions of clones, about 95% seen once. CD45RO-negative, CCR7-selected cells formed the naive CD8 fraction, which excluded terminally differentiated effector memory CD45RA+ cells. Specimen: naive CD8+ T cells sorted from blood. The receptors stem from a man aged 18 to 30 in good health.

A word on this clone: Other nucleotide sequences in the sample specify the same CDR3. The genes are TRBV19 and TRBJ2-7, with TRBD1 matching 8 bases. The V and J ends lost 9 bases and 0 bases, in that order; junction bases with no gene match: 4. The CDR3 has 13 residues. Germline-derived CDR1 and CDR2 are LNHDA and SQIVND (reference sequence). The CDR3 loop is CASRDRSSYEQYF. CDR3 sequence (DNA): TGTGCCAGCCGGGACAGGAGCTCCTACGAGCAGTACTTC. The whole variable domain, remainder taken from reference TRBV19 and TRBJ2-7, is DGGITQSPKYLFRKEGQNVTLSCEQNLNHDAMYWYRQDPGQGLRLIYYSQIVNDFQKGDIAEGYSVSREKKESFPLTVTSAQKNPTAFYLCASRDRSSYEQYFGPGTRLTVT.

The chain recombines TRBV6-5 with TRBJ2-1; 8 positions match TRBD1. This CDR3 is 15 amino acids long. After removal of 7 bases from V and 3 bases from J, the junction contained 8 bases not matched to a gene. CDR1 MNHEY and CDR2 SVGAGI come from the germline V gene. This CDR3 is CASTWTGSSYNEQFF. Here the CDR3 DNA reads TGTGCCAGCACCTGGACAGGGTCCAGCTACAATGAGCAGTTCTTC.

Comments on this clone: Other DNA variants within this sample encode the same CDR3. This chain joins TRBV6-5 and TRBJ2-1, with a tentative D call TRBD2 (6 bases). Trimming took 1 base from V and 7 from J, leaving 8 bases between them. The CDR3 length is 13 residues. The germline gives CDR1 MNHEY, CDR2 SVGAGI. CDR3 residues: CASSYLEGNEQFF. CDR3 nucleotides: TGTGCCAGCAGTTACTTGGAGGGGAATGAGCAGTTCTTC.

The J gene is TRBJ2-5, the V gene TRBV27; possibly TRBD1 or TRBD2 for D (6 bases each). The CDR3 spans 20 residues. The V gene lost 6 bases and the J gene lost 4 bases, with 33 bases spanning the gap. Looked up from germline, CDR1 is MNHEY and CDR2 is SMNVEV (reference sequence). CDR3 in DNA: TGTGCCAGCAGCAACAAATATTGGGGAGACAGGTTCAGCGGGCGAGAGACCCAGTACTTC. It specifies CASSNKYWGDRFSGRETQYF.

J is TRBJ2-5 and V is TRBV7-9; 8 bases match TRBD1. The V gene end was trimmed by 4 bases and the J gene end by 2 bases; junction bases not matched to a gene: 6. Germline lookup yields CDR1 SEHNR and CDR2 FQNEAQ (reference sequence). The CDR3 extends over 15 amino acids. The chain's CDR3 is CASSSEQGEQETQYF. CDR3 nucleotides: TGTGCCAGCAGCTCCGAACAGGGGGAACAAGAGACCCAGTACTTC. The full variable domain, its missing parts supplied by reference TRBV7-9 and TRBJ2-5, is DTGVSQNPRHKITKRGQNVTFRCDPISEHNRLYWYRQTLGQGPEFLTYFQNEAQLEKSRLLSDRFSAERPKGSFSTLEIQRTEQGDSAMYLCASSSEQGEQETQYFGPGTRLLVL.

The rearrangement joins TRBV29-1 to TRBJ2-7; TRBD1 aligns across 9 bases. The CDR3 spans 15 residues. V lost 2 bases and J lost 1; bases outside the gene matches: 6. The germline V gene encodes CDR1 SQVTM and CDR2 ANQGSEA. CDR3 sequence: CSVETGGGWSYEQYF. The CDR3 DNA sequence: TGCAGCGTTGAAACAGGGGGCGGCTGGTCCTACGAGCAGTACTTC.

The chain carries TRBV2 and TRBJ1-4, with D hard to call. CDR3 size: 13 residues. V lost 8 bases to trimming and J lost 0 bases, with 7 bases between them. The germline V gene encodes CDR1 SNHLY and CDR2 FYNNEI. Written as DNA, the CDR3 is TGTGCCAGCGGACTTTCAACTAATGAAAAACTGTTTTTT. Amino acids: CASGLSTNEKLFF. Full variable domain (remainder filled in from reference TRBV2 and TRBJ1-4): EPEVTQTPSHQVTQMGQEVILRCVPISNHLYFYWYRQILGQKVEFLVSFYNNEISEKSEIFDDQFSVERPDGSNFTLKIRSTKLEDSAMYFCASGLSTNEKLFFGSGTQLSVL.

CDR3 residues: CASSSRDGSNQPQHF. Written as DNA, the CDR3 is TGTGCCAGCAGCTCCAGGGACGGTAGCAATCAGCCCCAGCATTTT. This chain connects TRBV13 to TRBJ1-5; a weak D match, TRBD1 (5 bases). CDR3 size: 15 residues. CDR1 is PRHDT, CDR2 FYEKMQ, per germline (reference sequence). Trimming cost V 4 bases and J 0 bases, with 10 bases left between them.

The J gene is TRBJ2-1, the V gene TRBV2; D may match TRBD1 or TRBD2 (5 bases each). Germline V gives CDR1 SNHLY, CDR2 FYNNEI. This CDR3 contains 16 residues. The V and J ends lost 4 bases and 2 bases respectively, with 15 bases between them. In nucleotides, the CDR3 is TGTGCCAGCAGTGGAACCCGGGACGCCACCTACAATGAGCAGTTCTTC. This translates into CASSGTRDATYNEQFF.